The rows below give T cell receptor beta chains drawn from one sample of a study of shared clonotypes between healthy human individuals. Sequenced by immunoSEQ multiplex PCR; TCRdb stores in-frame clones only, minus some. The top ten clones hold 0.36% of a sample with roughly 1.4 million clones, about 98.5% of them seen once. Material for sequencing was naive CD4+ T cells sorted from blood. Receptors originate from a man aged 25 to 40 in good health. The CDR3 runs from the conserved cysteine through the conserved F or W. The D gene is left open where the match is weak. Size values are once, few and many counts, or a class for expanded clones, and some rows have none.

clone_size d_call j_call v_call cdr3_nt cdr3_aa
NA TRBD2 TRBJ2-5 TRBV5-4 TGTGCCAGCAGCTTCGGGACTAGCGGACAAGAGACCCAGTACTTC CASSFGTSGQETQYF
NA TRBD1 TRBJ2-7 TRBV18 TGTGCCAGCTCAACGGACAGGCAGAACGAGCAGTACTTC CASSTDRQNEQYF
NA NA TRBJ2-5 TRBV2 TGTGCCAGCAGTGGGGGGAAGGGCAGAGAGACCCAGTACTTC CASSGGKGRETQYF
NA TRBD1 TRBJ1-2 TRBV7-9 TGTGCCAGCAGCCCCCGACAGGGGAGCTATGGCTACACCTTC CASSPRQGSYGYTF
NA TRBD1 TRBJ2-1 TRBV18 TGTGCCAGCTCACCCTGGACAGGGTTTGAGCAGTTCTTC CASSPWTGFEQFF
NA TRBD2 TRBJ2-1 TRBV5-4 TGTGCCAGCAGCGGAGCTAGCGGGACTTACAATGAGCAGTTCTTC CASSGASGTYNEQFF
NA TRBD2 TRBJ2-3 TRBV29-1 TGCAGCGTGGGACTAGCGGTCAGCACAGATACGCAGTATTTT CSVGLAVSTDTQYF
NA NA TRBJ2-5 TRBV2 TGTGCCAGCAGGGGCCGGACACACCAAGAGACCCAGTACTTC CASRGRTHQETQYF
NA NA TRBJ2-7 TRBV29-1 TGCAGCGGTGGTACGGGCTACGAGCAGTACTTC CSGGTGYEQYF
NA NA TRBJ2-7 TRBV6-1 TGTGCCAGCAGTGAAGCGGGGTATGGCGAGCAGTACTTC CASSEAGYGEQYF
once NA TRBJ1-4 TRBV5-1 TGCGCCAGCAGCTTGGTTCCAGGTGGTTTAACTAATGAAAAACTGTTTTTT CASSLVPGGLTNEKLFF
NA NA TRBJ2-5 TRBV5-6 TGTGCCAGCAACACGTTCCAAGAGACCCAGTACTTC CASNTFQETQYF
NA TRBD2 TRBJ2-1 TRBV28 TGTGCCAGCAGCTCTGCCGGGACTAGCGATGAGCAGTTCTTC CASSSAGTSDEQFF
NA NA TRBJ1-5 TRBV28 TGTGCCAGCAGTTTATCAGTCCAGATCCATCAGCCCCAGCATTTT CASSLSVQIHQPQHF
NA TRBD2 TRBJ2-5 TRBV5-4 TGTGCCAGCAGCTTTCGCGGGGGAGTTCAAGAGACCCAGTACTTC CASSFRGGVQETQYF
NA TRBD2 TRBJ2-3 TRBV5-1 TGCGCCAGCAGCCCAGCGGGAGCCACAGATACGCAGTATTTT CASSPAGATDTQYF
once NA TRBJ2-1 TRBV9 TGTGCCAGCAGCGTAGTGGCAGGGAAGCAGTTCTTC CASSVVAGKQFF
NA TRBD1 TRBJ2-7 TRBV5-4 TGTGCCAGCAGCTTGCCGACTACAGGGGCCTCCTACGAGCAGTACTTC CASSLPTTGASYEQYF
NA NA TRBJ2-3 TRBV28 TGTGCCAGCAGCTCCACGCGGTGGGCCGTCACCAACCCAGATACGCAGTATTTT CASSSTRWAVTNPDTQYF
NA TRBD2 TRBJ2-5 TRBV5-1 TGCGCCAGCAGCTTGGGCGGACTAGCGGGAGAAGAGACCCAGTACTTC CASSLGGLAGEETQYF